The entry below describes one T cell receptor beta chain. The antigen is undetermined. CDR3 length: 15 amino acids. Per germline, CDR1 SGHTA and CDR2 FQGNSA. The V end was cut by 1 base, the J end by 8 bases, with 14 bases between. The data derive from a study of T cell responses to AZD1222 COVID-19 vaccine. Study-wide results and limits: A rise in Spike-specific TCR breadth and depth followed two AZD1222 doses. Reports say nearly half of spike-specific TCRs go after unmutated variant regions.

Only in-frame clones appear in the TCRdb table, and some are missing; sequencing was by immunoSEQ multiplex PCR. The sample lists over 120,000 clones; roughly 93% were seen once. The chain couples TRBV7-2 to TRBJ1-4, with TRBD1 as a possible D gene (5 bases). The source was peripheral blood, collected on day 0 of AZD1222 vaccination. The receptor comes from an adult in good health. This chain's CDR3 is CASSLGPGGEEKLFF. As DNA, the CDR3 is TGTGCCAGCAGCTTAGGACCGGGGGGGGAAGAAAAACTGTTTTTT.